Listed here is a single TCR beta chain. Its antigen is unknown. The input lacks base qualities; no much larger clone sits a single base away. This sample was taken from a study of T cell responses to AZD1222 COVID-19 vaccine (dated by TCRdb to the early 2020s). Some background on the complete study: AZD1222 recipients whose second dose came at about 4 weeks and those whose second dose came at about 12 weeks were combined into one group, since spike-specific TCR depth and breadth did not differ between the two schedules. Trial participants were enrolled into age subgroups of 18-55, 56-69 and 70-plus years, which contained 148, 28 and 57 TCR-sequenced participants, respectively. A total of 240 or so trial participants underwent TCR sequencing, of whom more than 200 had received two doses of AZD1222 and some 25 had received two doses of the MenACWY control vaccine.

CDR1 and CDR2, looked up from the germline V gene, are SGHDN and FVKESK. From the cysteine up to the phenylalanine, the CDR3 has a length of 14 residues. This entry keeps only the CDR3 DNA: 42 bases, framed from base 1. Relative to germline, V is 1 base shorter and J is 7 bases shorter, with 11 bases between their ends. The time point label, as the study defines it: baseline before first vaccination. Vaccinee samples came from UK trials COV001 and COV002, including a single-blind randomized controlled phase 2/3 trial of AZD1222 (ChAdOx1 nCoV-19) in healthy adults. Trial participant PBMC samples were collected at day 0 and day 28 after the second dose for TCRbeta chain sequencing. Points the paper makes about the study in general: Participants were mostly white British and included more females than males, and it was suggested by the authors that clonal diversity may have been underestimated. Reportedly, close to half of the unique spike-specific TCRs recognized epitopes lying outside the regions that are mutated in the B.1.351 and B.1.1.7 variants. Because no samples from the day 14 peak response were available, repertoires could be characterized only after the peak T cell response. Conclusions about previously exposed vaccinees are limited because only 5 or 6 AZD1222 recipients were SARS-CoV-2 seropositive at baseline. A significant rise in spike-specific TCR breadth and depth was observed after two AZD1222 doses relative to day 0 and relative to MenACWY recipients. The 56-69-year group was small, and its depth increase did not reach significance, likely because of low power. The whole spike protein was spanned by vaccine-associated CD4 TCRs, and dominant responses were seen in regions 160-218 and 743-854.

The CDR3 regions of human TCRbeta chains were subjected to immunosequencing. The study's own analysis went as follows. Repertoire TCRs were matched against a reference library of SARS-CoV-2-specific TCRs generated with the MIRA antigen-specificity platform. Breadth was defined as the fraction of unique TCRs that were SARS-CoV-2-associated. Depth was defined as the fraction of total T cells that were SARS-CoV-2-associated. Using the MIRA data, each spike-specific TCR was assigned both to the spike region to which the TCR was reactive and to a CD4 or CD8 class. Log10-transformed breadth and depth values were compared by one-way ANOVA with Sidak's multiple comparisons tests. TCRdb limited this immuneACCESS table to in-frame rearrangements with V and J called. A share of clones is missing; checked studies link under half to unresolved V genes, and the rest is unexplained. V, J and clone size are those of that table, while D and trimming were read from the DNA. The sample records fewer than 120,000 clones, around 81% of which are singletons. The ten biggest clones cover approximately 5% of the sample.

The chain joins TRBV14 to TRBJ1-3; the D gene cannot be resolved reliably. This receptor was obtained from an adult in good health. The sequencing used peripheral blood, collected on day 0 of AZD1222 vaccination. This receptor has the CDR3 CASSQARAANTIYF. The nucleotide sequence is given as TGTGCCAGCAGCCAAGCCCGCGCGGCGAACACCATATATTTT.